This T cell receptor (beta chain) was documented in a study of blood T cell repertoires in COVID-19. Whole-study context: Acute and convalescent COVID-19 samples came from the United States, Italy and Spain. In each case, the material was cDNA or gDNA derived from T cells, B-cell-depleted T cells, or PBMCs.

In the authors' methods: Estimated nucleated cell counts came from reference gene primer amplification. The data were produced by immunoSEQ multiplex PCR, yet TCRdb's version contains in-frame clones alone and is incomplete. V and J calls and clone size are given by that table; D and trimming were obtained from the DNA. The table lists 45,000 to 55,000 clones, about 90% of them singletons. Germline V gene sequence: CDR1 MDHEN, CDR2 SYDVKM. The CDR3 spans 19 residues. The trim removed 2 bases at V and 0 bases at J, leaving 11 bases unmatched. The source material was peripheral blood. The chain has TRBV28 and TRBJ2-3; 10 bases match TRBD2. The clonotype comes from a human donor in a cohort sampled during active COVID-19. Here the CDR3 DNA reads TGTGCCAGCAGTTTAGGACTAGCGGCAAACACCCCTAGCACAGATACGCAGTATTTT. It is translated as CASSLGLAANTPSTDTQYF.